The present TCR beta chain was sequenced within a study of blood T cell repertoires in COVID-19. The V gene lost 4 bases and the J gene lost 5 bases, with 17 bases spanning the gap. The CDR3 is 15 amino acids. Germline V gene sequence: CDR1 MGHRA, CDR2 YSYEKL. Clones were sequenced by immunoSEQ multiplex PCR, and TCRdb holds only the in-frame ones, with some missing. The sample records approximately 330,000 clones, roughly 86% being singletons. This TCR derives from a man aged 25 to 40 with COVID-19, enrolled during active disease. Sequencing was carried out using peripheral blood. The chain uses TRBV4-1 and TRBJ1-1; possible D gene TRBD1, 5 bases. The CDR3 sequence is CASSRGRGGSTEAFF. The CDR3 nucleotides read TGCGCCAGCAGCCGGGGACGCGGGGGGAGTACTGAAGCTTTCTTT.